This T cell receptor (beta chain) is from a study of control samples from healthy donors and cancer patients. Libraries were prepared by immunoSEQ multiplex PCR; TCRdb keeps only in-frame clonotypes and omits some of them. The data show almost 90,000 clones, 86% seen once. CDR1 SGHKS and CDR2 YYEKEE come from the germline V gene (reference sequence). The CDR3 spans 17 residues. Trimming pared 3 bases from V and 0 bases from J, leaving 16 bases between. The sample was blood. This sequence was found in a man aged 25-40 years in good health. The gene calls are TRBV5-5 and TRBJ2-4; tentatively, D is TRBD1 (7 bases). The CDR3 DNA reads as TGTGCCAGCAGCTGGCAGGGGGGCGCCCTAGCCAAAAACATTCAGTACTTC. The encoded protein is CASSWQGGALAKNIQYF.